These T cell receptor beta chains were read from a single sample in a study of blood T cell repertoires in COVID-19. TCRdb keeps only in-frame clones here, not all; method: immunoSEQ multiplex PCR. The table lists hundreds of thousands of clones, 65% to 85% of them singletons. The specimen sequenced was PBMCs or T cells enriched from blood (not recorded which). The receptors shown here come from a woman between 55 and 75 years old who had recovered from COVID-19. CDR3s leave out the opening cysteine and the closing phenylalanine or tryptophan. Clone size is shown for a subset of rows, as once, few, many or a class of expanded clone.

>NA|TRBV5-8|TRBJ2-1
ASSLDSSYNEQF
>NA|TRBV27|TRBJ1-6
ASSPTQGGSPLH
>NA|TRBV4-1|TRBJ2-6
ASSRGGLVTGANVLT
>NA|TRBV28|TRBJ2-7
ASSYSGRSDEQY
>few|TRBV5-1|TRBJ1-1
ASSFGTGRANTEAF
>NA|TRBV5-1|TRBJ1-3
ASSPRTGESGNTIY
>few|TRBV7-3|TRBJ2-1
ASSLNPTRGSFNEQF
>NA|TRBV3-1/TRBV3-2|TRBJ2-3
ASSQQQDTQY
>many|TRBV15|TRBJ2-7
ATSRVPHTYEQY
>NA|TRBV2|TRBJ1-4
ASSERGRSEKLF
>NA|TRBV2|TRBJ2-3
ASSDSGVGTDTQY
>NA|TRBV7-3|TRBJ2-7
ASSKGIVGDFLTGTSYEQY
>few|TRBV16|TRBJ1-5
ASSQLGGTNQPQH
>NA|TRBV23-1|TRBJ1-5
ASSQYRAGQPQH
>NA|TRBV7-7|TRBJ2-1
ASSLSREEYNEQF
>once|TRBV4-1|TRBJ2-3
ASSPRLARAEDTQY
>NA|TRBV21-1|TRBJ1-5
ASSRNQGAPRPQH
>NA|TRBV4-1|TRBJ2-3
ASSRLQGAGTSGRALTDTQY
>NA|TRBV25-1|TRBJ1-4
ASSPGQANEKLF
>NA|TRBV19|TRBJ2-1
ASSSPGSSYNEQF
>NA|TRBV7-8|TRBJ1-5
ASSLGGQGGSQPQH
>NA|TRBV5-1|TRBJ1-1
ASSAGDRGRSAAF
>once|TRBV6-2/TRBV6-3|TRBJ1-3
ASSYRDSSGNTIY
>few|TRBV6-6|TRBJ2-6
ASSRQGHSGANVLT
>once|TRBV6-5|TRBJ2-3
ASSSDRGRLY
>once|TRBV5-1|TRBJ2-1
ASSPSPGLEDEQF
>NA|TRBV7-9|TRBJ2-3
ASSSLRGTKAQTDTQY
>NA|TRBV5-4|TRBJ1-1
ASSLRQTEAF
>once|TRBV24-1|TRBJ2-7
ATSDSHASEQY
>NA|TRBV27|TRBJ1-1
ASLPSSLSTEAF